This is a list of T cell receptor beta chains from one sample in a study of blood T cell repertoires in COVID-19. The method was immunoSEQ multiplex PCR; TCRdb's version includes in-frame clones alone and lacks a portion of them. The table has 150,000 to 200,000 clones, about 89% seen once. The sample was peripheral blood. Receptor source: a man aged 70 or older with acute or convalescent COVID-19. CDR3s include the opening cysteine and the closing phenylalanine or tryptophan. D genes are given only for firm matches. Only some rows state a clone size, as once, few, many or a class for expanded clones.

TRBV19	TRBJ2-7	.	TRBD1	TGTGCCAGTAGGTCAGGGGGAACGTACGAGCAGTACTTC	CASRSGGTYEQYF
TRBV3-1/TRBV3-2	TRBJ2-7	.	.	TGTGCCAGCAGCCAAGATCCATACGAGCAGTACTTC	CASSQDPYEQYF
TRBV7-3	TRBJ2-1	.	.	TGTGCCAGCAGCTTAAGCCCGGGACTCAGGTACAATGAGCAGTTCTTC	CASSLSPGLRYNEQFF
TRBV7-8	TRBJ2-7	.	.	TGTGCCAGCAGCCCCGAACGCGACAGTGGAGGGGCCTACCTGAGCTCCTACGAGCAGTACTTC	CASSPERDSGGAYLSSYEQYF
TRBV6-5	TRBJ1-5	.	.	TGTGCCAGCAGTTACAGCCAAGCTCAGCCCCAGCATTTT	CASSYSQAQPQHF
TRBV30	TRBJ2-7	.	.	TGTGCCTGGAGGACAACAGATCTCCACGAGCAGTACTTC	CAWRTTDLHEQYF
TRBV19	TRBJ2-5	.	.	TGTGCCAGTAGTCCCCGCAGGTCACAAGAGACCCAGTACTTC	CASSPRRSQETQYF
TRBV9	TRBJ2-1	once	TRBD2	TGTGCCAGCAGCGTAGGTCCCGGGAGGAATGAGCAGTTCTTC	CASSVGPGRNEQFF
TRBV9	TRBJ2-1	.	.	TGTGCCAGCAGCGTGGCAGGGGCTTCCTACAATGAGCAGTTCTTC	CASSVAGASYNEQFF
TRBV5-6	TRBJ2-7	.	TRBD2	TGTGCCAGCAGCTTGTCACTAGCGGGAGGTTGGGCCTACGAGCAGTACTTC	CASSLSLAGGWAYEQYF
TRBV27	TRBJ1-5	.	.	TGTGCCACCCCGATATCCGTGGGCCAGCCCCAGCATTTT	CATPISVGQPQHF
TRBV30	TRBJ2-5	.	TRBD2	TGTGCCTGGACCCTGGGAGCGGGAGGGCCGGAGACCCAGTACTTC	CAWTLGAGGPETQYF
TRBV6-5	TRBJ2-7	.	TRBD1	TGTGCCAGCAGTACACAGGGGGCGAGGCACGAGCAGTACTTC	CASSTQGARHEQYF
TRBV6-5	TRBJ2-7	.	TRBD2	TGTGCCAGCAGTCTAGCGGGGGGGTTGTTCGAGCAGTACTTC	CASSLAGGLFEQYF
TRBV3-1/TRBV3-2	TRBJ2-1	once	.	TGTGCCAGCAGCCAAGTAGCGATGGACGGTGAGCAGTTCTTC	CASSQVAMDGEQFF
TRBV7-6	TRBJ2-3	.	.	TGTGCCAGCAGCTTATTTCGGGGAGACACAGATACGCAGTATTTT	CASSLFRGDTDTQYF
TRBV6-5	TRBJ2-2	.	TRBD1	TGTGCCGCGCAGACAGGGATTAACACCGGGGAGCTGTTTTTT	CAAQTGINTGELFF
TRBV5-6	TRBJ2-1	.	.	TGTGCCAGCAGCGTCGCTCTGAGGGAGCAGTTCTTC	CASSVALREQFF
TRBV19	TRBJ1-5	.	TRBD1	TGTGCCAGTACCGACAGGGCATATAGCAATCAGCCCCAGCATTTT	CASTDRAYSNQPQHF
TRBV9	TRBJ1-3	.	.	TGTGCCAGCAGCGAACAGCCCAACTCTGGAAACACCATATATTTT	CASSEQPNSGNTIYF
TRBV4-3	TRBJ2-5	.	.	TGCGCCAGCAGCCAAGAGGCTAACCGGGGGACCCAGTACTTC	CASSQEANRGTQYF
TRBV29-1	TRBJ2-1	.	TRBD2	TGCAGCGTCAAACCCGGGACTAGCGATTACAATGAGCAGTTCTTC	CSVKPGTSDYNEQFF
TRBV5-4	TRBJ2-5	.	TRBD1	TGTGCCAGCAGCTTGAATACCGGACAGGGAGAGGGGACCCAGTACTTC	CASSLNTGQGEGTQYF
TRBV18	TRBJ1-4	.	.	TGTGCCAGCTCACCAATGGGGAACGGGGCTAATGAAAAACTGTTTTTT	CASSPMGNGANEKLFF
TRBV7-2	TRBJ2-5	once	TRBD2	TGTGCCAGCAGCTTACAGCGGGGGGCGGGAGAGACCCAGTACTTC	CASSLQRGAGETQYF
TRBV9	TRBJ2-2	.	.	TGTGCCAGCAGCGTAGTAGGGGCCGGGGAGCTGTTTTTT	CASSVVGAGELFF
TRBV28	TRBJ1-2	.	.	TGTGCCAGCAGTTTACACACCTATGGCTACACCTTC	CASSLHTYGYTF
TRBV7-8	TRBJ1-4	.	.	TGTGCCAGCAGCTTAGCCAGCGATGAAAAACTGTTTTTT	CASSLASDEKLFF
TRBV5-1	TRBJ1-1	.	.	TGCGCCAGCAGCTTGGGACTCCCGGGGGGGGAAGCTTTCTTT	CASSLGLPGGEAFF
TRBV5-6	TRBJ1-2	.	.	TGTGCCAGCAGGTTACAAGGGGGAGACTATGGCTACACCTTC	CASRLQGGDYGYTF
TRBV6-1	TRBJ1-1	.	.	TGTGCCAGCAGTGAAGACGGGTTTACTGAAGCTTTCTTT	CASSEDGFTEAFF
TRBV7-2	TRBJ2-7	.	TRBD1	TGTGCCAGCAGCTTACTTCACAGGGGCTCCTACGAGCAGTACTTC	CASSLLHRGSYEQYF
TRBV11-2	TRBJ1-3	few	TRBD1	TGTGCCAGCAGCCCTTGGAGGGGGCAAGGTGGAAACACCATATATTTT	CASSPWRGQGGNTIYF
TRBV15	TRBJ2-5	.	.	TGTGCCACCAGCAGAGATGGCAGGGGACAAGAGACCCAGTACTTC	CATSRDGRGQETQYF
TRBV27	TRBJ1-1	.	.	TGTGCCAGCAGTTTCAGGGGGAACACTGAAGCTTTCTTT	CASSFRGNTEAFF
TRBV2	TRBJ2-5	.	.	TGTGCCAGCAGTGTTGAACAGGAAGAGACCCAGTACTTC	CASSVEQEETQYF
TRBV5-1	TRBJ1-4	once	TRBD1	TGCGCCAGCAGCCCCAGGGGGCGAAAAACTAATGAAAAACTGTTTTTT	CASSPRGRKTNEKLFF
TRBV5-6	TRBJ1-2	.	.	TGTGCCAGCAGCTTGAACTTCAACTATGGCTACACCTTC	CASSLNFNYGYTF
TRBV7-9	TRBJ2-2	.	.	TGTGCCAGCAGCTTGGGCGGGGGCCGGGTCACCGGGGAGCTGTTTTTT	CASSLGGGRVTGELFF
TRBV27	TRBJ1-4	once	.	TGTGCCAGCAGTTTAGGGGGACACCTAAAACTGTTTTTT	CASSLGGHLKLFF
TRBV28	TRBJ1-1	.	TRBD1	TGTGCCAGCAGTTCGACAGGGAAGGGTAGGGAAGCTTTCTTT	CASSSTGKGREAFF
TRBV30	TRBJ2-1	once	TRBD2	TGTGCCTGGGACTGGGGAGGGGCCAATGAGCAGTTCTTC	CAWDWGGANEQFF
TRBV7-2	TRBJ1-1	few	.	TGTGCCAGCAGCTTAGCGCCCCAGGGCTACACTGAAGCTTTCTTT	CASSLAPQGYTEAFF
TRBV3-1/TRBV3-2	TRBJ2-5	.	TRBD2	TGTGCCAGCAGCCATTTTCCTAGCGGGGTGGGAGAGACCCAGTACTTC	CASSHFPSGVGETQYF
TRBV30	TRBJ1-2	.	.	TGTGCCTGGAGCCCAGTGAGAGGCTATGGCTACACCTTC	CAWSPVRGYGYTF